This is a list of T cell receptor beta chains from one sample in a study of T-cell memory formation after mild COVID-19. MiXCR, applied by TCRdb to the 5' RACE reads, yields one record per CDR3 protein. Among about 200,000 distinct CDR3 sequences, 16% were seen once, and the ten largest hold just over 2%. Material: PBMCs or a T cell subset sorted from them (not recorded which). The receptors here all came from an adult woman who had mild COVID-19 (a few samples of this study predate the infection). Cell type and time point are not known. Both conserved end residues are part of each CDR3. The order of the fields is J gene, clone size, V gene, D gene, CDR3 DNA, CDR3 protein. A D gene is named only where the DNA matches it firmly. Expanded clones are given a class, and other clones once, few, many or no size at all.

>TRBJ2-5|.|TRBV5-1|.
TGCGCCAGCAGCGTAACTAGGGGAGAGACCCAGTACTTC
CASSVTRGETQYF
>TRBJ2-1|few|TRBV6-5|.
TGTGCCAGCAGATCACAGGGTTCCTACAATGAGCAGTTCTTC
CASRSQGSYNEQFF
>TRBJ2-1|few|TRBV7-9|TRBD2
TGTGCCAGCAGCCCTAGCGGGAGTAGCAATGAGCAGTTCTTC
CASSPSGSSNEQFF
>TRBJ1-1|few|TRBV15|.
TGTGCCACCAGTGTATCGTGGACGAACACTGAAGCTTTCTTT
CATSVSWTNTEAFF
>TRBJ2-3|few|TRBV5-1|TRBD1
TGCGCCAGCAGCTTGGGGGACAGCGGACATAGGGATACGCAGTATTTT
CASSLGDSGHRDTQYF
>TRBJ2-3|.|TRBV2|.
TGTGCCAGCAGTGAACGGACCTCACCCACAGATACGCAGTATTTT
CASSERTSPTDTQYF
>TRBJ2-1|.|TRBV5-1|TRBD2
TGCGCCAGCAGCTTGTGGAGCGGGGGGGCGGATGAGCAGTTCTTC
CASSLWSGGADEQFF
>TRBJ2-1|many|TRBV7-2|TRBD2
TGTGCCAGCAGCCCCGGGGGGCCTAGCGGGAGGCGAGGTGAGCAGTTCTTC
CASSPGGPSGRRGEQFF
>TRBJ1-1|many|TRBV27|.
TGTGCCAGCAGAAAAGGCGGTCTCTCGAACACTGAAGCTTTCTTT
CASRKGGLSNTEAFF
>TRBJ2-3|.|TRBV4-2|.
TGTGCCAGCAGGAGGGATAGGGAGGCAGATACGCAGTATTTT
CASRRDREADTQYF
>TRBJ2-1|.|TRBV6-2/TRBV6-3|TRBD2
TGTGCCAGCAAACTAGCGCCTTACAATGAGCAGTTCTTC
CASKLAPYNEQFF
>TRBJ1-2|few|TRBV12-3/TRBV12-4|.
TGTGCCAGCAGTCCCAGGCCCTACTATGGCTACACCTTC
CASSPRPYYGYTF
>TRBJ1-4|few|TRBV20-1|.
TGCAGTGCCCCCCGGGCCCCAGGGGAAAAACTGTTTTTT
CSAPRAPGEKLFF
>TRBJ2-1|.|TRBV5-5|TRBD2
TGTGCCAGCAGCTTAGGGACTAGCGGGCGGGAGCAGTTCTTC
CASSLGTSGREQFF
>TRBJ2-1|many|TRBV12-3/TRBV12-4|.
TGTGCCAGCAGTTTTACGAGAGCCTACAATGAGCAGTTCTTC
CASSFTRAYNEQFF
>TRBJ2-1|few|TRBV7-9|TRBD2
TGTGCCAGCAGCCTGAGGGTGTCGCTAGCGGGAGTCCGCAATGAGCAGTTCTTC
CASSLRVSLAGVRNEQFF
>TRBJ1-1|.|TRBV11-3|.
TGTGCCAGCAGCTTAGATGGGGGGCGGGACACTGAAGCTTTCTTT
CASSLDGGRDTEAFF
>TRBJ2-2|.|TRBV20-1|TRBD2
TGCAGTGCCTCCGGACTAGCGAACACCGGGGAGCTGTTTTTT
CSASGLANTGELFF
>TRBJ1-1|.|TRBV12-3/TRBV12-4|TRBD1
TGTGCCAGCAGTCGGGACAGGGGATTGAACACTGAAGCTTTCTTT
CASSRDRGLNTEAFF
>TRBJ1-1|few|TRBV7-2|.
TGTGCCAGCAGCTTAAGGGGGTCGAGCACTGAAGCTTTCTTT
CASSLRGSSTEAFF
>TRBJ2-3|.|TRBV30|.
TGTGCCTGGAGTGCAGATGGTAGGGGGGATACGCAGTATTTT
CAWSADGRGDTQYF
>TRBJ1-5|.|TRBV19|TRBD1
TGTGCCAGTAGTAGGGACAGGGGGGAGTATCAGCCCCAGCATTTT
CASSRDRGEYQPQHF
>TRBJ1-2|.|TRBV20-1|TRBD1
TGCAGTGCTAGGCGGGACAGAAACTATGGCTACACCTTC
CSARRDRNYGYTF
>TRBJ2-2|few|TRBV19|.
TGTGCCAGTAGCCGGGACACCCGTGTGGGCGGGGAGCTGTTTTTT
CASSRDTRVGGELFF
>TRBJ2-7|few|TRBV6-5|.
TGTGCCAGCAGACCTCTGGGGGACTACGAGCAGTACTTC
CASRPLGDYEQYF
>TRBJ1-1|.|TRBV5-6|.
TGTGCCAGCAGCTCCGATTGGGGAGTACCTTTCTTT
CASSSDWGVPFF
>TRBJ1-1|few|TRBV27|.
TGTGCCAGCAGTTTATCAGGGACTCTAGTCCCACCTGAAGCTTTCTTT
CASSLSGTLVPPEAFF
>TRBJ2-5|few|TRBV5-1|.
TGCGCCAGCAGCTTGGAGGGCGCGGGGGAGACCCAGTACTTC
CASSLEGAGETQYF
>TRBJ1-2|.|TRBV12-3/TRBV12-4|TRBD1
TGTGCCAGCAGTGCAGGGGGATCCTCTGGCTACACCTTC
CASSAGGSSGYTF
>TRBJ2-3|few|TRBV20-1|TRBD2
TGCAGTGCTACTGATAGACTAGCGGGAACCCCCGATACGCAGTATTTT
CSATDRLAGTPDTQYF
>TRBJ2-1|.|TRBV4-2|.
TGTGCCAGCAGCCAAGATTCATCGGGGAATGAGCAGTTCTTC
CASSQDSSGNEQFF
>TRBJ2-5|many|TRBV7-9|TRBD1
TGTGCCAGCAGCCCTTGGGGACAGCAAGAGACCCAGTACTTC
CASSPWGQQETQYF
>TRBJ2-7|few|TRBV7-9|TRBD1
TGTGCCAGCAGCGGAACAGGGGCTTACTACGAGCAGTACTTC
CASSGTGAYYEQYF
>TRBJ2-1|many|TRBV7-9|.
TGTGCCAGCAGCTTAGCCGGACTTGGGCAGTTCTTC
CASSLAGLGQFF
>TRBJ1-6|.|TRBV20-1|.
TGCAGTGCTAGGTTGGATCGAGGGAATAATTCACCCCTCCACTTT
CSARLDRGNNSPLHF
>TRBJ2-7|.|TRBV20-1|.
TGCGCGGTGCCCCGGGGTTACGAGCAGTACTTC
CAVPRGYEQYF
>TRBJ1-4|.|TRBV7-9|.
TGTGCCAGCAGCTTAGCTGGGGGGCTTCAGGAAAAACTGTTTTTT
CASSLAGGLQEKLFF
>TRBJ2-2|.|TRBV5-1|TRBD1
TGCGCCAGCAGCTACGGGACAGCGAACACCGGGGAGCTGTTTTTT
CASSYGTANTGELFF
>TRBJ1-1|many|TRBV5-4|TRBD1
TGTGCCAGCAGCCGGGACAGGGGTACTGAAGCTTTCTTT
CASSRDRGTEAFF
>TRBJ2-7|few|TRBV24-1|.
TGTGCCACCAGCCGGGACGGAACCTACGAGCAGTACTTC
CATSRDGTYEQYF
>TRBJ2-7|many|TRBV6-1|.
TGTGCCAGCAGTGATGACCTCTACGAGCAGTACTTC
CASSDDLYEQYF
>TRBJ2-5|.|TRBV7-2|TRBD1
TGTGCCAGCAGCGAGGACAGGGTAGAGACCCAGTACTTC
CASSEDRVETQYF
>TRBJ2-2|many|TRBV5-5|.
TGTGCCAGCAGCTTGGCCTTTGAGGGGGACACCGGGGAGCTGTTTTTT
CASSLAFEGDTGELFF
>TRBJ2-5|few|TRBV7-6|.
TGTGCCAGCAGCCCCCTCCTCTGGACAGATAGCAGGACCCAGTACTTC
CASSPLLWTDSRTQYF
>TRBJ1-1|.|TRBV5-1|.
TGCGCCAGCAGCTTGGTTGGGGCGAACACTGAAGCTTTCTTT
CASSLVGANTEAFF
>TRBJ1-6|few|TRBV20-1|TRBD1
TGCAGTGCTAGAAAGGACAGGGGGGTGTATTCACCCCTCCACTTT
CSARKDRGVYSPLHF